This section outlines one T cell receptor beta chain sequence together with its context. It has no known antigen specificity. Base qualities are not recorded, but no much larger clone differs from it by a single base. The V end loses 6 bases and the J end loses 5 bases, and a stretch of 11 bases separates them. The CDR3 measures 13 amino acids from cysteine to phenylalanine. Only the CDR3 DNA stays, 39 bases, in frame from base 1. CDR1 and CDR2 are read off the germline V gene as MGHDK and SYGVNS. These data belong to a study of shared clonotypes between healthy human individuals (dated by TCRdb to 2018 to 2020). With respect to the entire study: Three men and a couple of women, aged 18 to 49 years, made up the cohort. For each donor, CD4 naive and CD4 memory were each run on three plates, CD8 naive on two plates, and CD8 memory on one plate. To estimate repertoire size and how much clonotypes are shared between individuals, the study performed deep sequencing of blood TCR repertoires from roughly five healthy adults. To increase sequencing depth and limit assay-specific biases, different laboratories used diverse techniques to prepare libraries and sequence TCR repertoires. Each donor's leukapheresis produced roughly between about 0.8 and 10 billion PBMCs. Overall results and qualifications from the work: Compared with non-shared clonotypes, the clonotypes found in all four sorted-subset donors had higher generation probabilities. Sampling was limited to blood, and TCR repertoires in tissue likely differ from TCR repertoires in blood. Across a few donors, about 5.2% of naive CD4, over 3% of naive CD8, around 2.5% of memory CD4, and approximately 0.4% of memory CD8 clonotypes were shared. Rarefaction of sorted-subset datasets indicated incomplete sequencing despite the large sequencing depth. The small number of donors limited the genetic and exposure-history diversity represented. Based on pairwise subsampling, the degree of clonotype sharing among donors was expected to be affected by sequencing depth. Naive subsets generally had larger estimated clonotype richness than memory subsets.

The donors were healthy, HIV-negative adults with no recently reported acute infections or vaccinations. Every donor was a Caucasian adult living in Nashville, Tennessee, USA. CD4+ T cells were enriched through magnetic negative selection, after which naive cells were positively selected on CD45RA and the remaining negative fraction served as the memory subset. Blood was obtained by leukapheresis, after which PBMCs were separated by Ficoll-Histopaque density gradient centrifugation and cryopreserved in liquid nitrogen vapor phase. Analytical flow cytometry was used to check the purity and quantity of every magnetically sorted T cell population. Genomic DNA was isolated from each sorted fraction and quantified by UV absorbance on a Nanodrop 2000c. TCR CDR3 regions were amplified from genomic DNA by multiplex PCR using the deep immunoSEQ assay. Genomic DNA extracted from each cell subset was distributed evenly over all wells of several immunoSEQ 96-well plates, and each plate served as one replicate. Each replicate PCR for sorted subsets received around 0.2 ug genomic DNA, equal to tens of thousands of T cell genomes. The purified libraries were quantified using a Qubit 3.0 fluorometer, sized with a Bioanalyzer 2100, and then quantified again using the KAPA Library Quantification kit. Each immunoSEQ 96-well plate was sequenced on its own single-read 150-cycle Illumina NextSeq 550 flow cell. As for the authors' bioinformatics: The immunoSEQ output contained only junctional sequences without quality scores, so filtering could not match that applied to full-length reads. To assign V/J genes and CDR3, sequences were annotated using PyIR, a Python wrapper for IgBLAST v1.9, with IMGT germline references. Any read was removed if the V/J assignment was weak (E-value above 1e-6), the CDR3 was missing, or the read contained stop codons, out-of-frame junctions, or ambiguous translated residues. V3J clonotypes were defined as sequences sharing the same inferred V gene, J gene, and CDR3 amino acid sequence. Percentage overlap between repertoires was calculated by dividing the number of shared unique clonotypes by the size of the smaller repertoire. Repertoire richness was assessed with RTK rarefaction, the Chao1 estimator, and Recon v2.1 estimates of unobserved clonotypes. Generation probabilities were computed with OLGA for all TCRbeta clonotypes obtained by the gDNA method from a handful of donors. Not all clones reach the TCRdb copy of this immuneACCESS table, which keeps in-frame sequences only. Checked studies attribute under half of the gap to unresolved V genes and leave the rest unexplained. The V and J calls and clone size are taken from that table; D and trimming were inferred from the DNA. This sample comprises approximately 740,000 clones, 74% of them detected only once. About 1.7% of the sample is in the top ten clones.

The V and J genes are TRBV25-1 and TRBJ2-1, with the D gene too uncertain to name. Sequencing input: memory CD4+ T cells sorted from blood. Sample cell subset or site, as interpreted from the label and publication: CD45RA-negative fraction. The sequence was obtained from a woman in her twenties or thirties in good health. This receptor carries the CDR3 CASRGRADNEQFF. The sequenced DNA: TGTGCCAGCAGGGGCCGGGCAGACAATGAGCAGTTCTTC.